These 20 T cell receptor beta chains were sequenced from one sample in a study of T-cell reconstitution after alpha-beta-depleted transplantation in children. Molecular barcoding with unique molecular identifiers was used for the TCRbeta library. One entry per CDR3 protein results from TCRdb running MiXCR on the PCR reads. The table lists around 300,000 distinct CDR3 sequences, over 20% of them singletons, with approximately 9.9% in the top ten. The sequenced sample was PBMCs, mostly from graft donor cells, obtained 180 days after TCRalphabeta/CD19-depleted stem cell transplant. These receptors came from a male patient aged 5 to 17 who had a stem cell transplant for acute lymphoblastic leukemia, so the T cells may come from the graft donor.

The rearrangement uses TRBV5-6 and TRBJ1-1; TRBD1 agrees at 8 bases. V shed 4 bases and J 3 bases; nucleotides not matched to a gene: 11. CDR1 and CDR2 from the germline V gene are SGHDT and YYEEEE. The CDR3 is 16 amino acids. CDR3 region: CASSNRGYRVYTEAFF. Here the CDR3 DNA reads TGTGCCAGCAGCAACAGGGGGTATAGGGTATACACTGAAGCTTTCTTT.

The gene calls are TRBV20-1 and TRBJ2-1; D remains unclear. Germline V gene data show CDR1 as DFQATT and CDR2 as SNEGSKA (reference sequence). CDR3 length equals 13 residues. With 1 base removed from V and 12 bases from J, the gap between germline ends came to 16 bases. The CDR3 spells CSARVPARKGQFF. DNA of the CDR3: TGCAGTGCTAGAGTCCCAGCGAGAAAGGGGCAGTTCTTC.

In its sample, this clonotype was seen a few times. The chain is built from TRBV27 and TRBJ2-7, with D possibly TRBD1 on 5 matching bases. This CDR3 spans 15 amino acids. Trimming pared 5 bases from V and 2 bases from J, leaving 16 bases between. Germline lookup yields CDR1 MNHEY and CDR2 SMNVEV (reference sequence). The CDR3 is CASSEGSGNAYEQYF. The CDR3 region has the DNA TGTGCCAGCAGTGAAGGTTCAGGGAATGCCTACGAGCAGTACTTC.

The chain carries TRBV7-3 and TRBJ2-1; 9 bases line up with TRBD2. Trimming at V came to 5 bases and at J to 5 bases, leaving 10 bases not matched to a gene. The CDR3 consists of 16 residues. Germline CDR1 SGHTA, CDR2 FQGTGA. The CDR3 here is CASSPARASGNNEQFF. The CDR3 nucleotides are TGTGCCAGCAGCCCCGCTCGGGCTAGCGGGAACAATGAGCAGTTCTTC.

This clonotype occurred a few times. CDR3 nucleotides: TGTGCCAGCAGCTCCAACTGGGGGCAGCGCACAGATACGCAGTATTTT. Translation gives CASSSNWGQRTDTQYF. The chain employs TRBV7-3 and TRBJ2-3, with D possibly being TRBD1 (6 bases). In germline, CDR1 is SGHTA, CDR2 FQGTGA. Between the trimmed V and J ends, which lost 4 bases and 1 base, there was a span of 15 bases. The CDR3 consists of 16 residues.

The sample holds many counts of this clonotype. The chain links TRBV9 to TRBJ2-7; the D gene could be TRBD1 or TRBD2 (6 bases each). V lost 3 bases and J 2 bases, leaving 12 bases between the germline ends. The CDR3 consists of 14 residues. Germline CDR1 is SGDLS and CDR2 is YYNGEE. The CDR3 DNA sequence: TGTGCCAGCAGCGGAGGGGGGAGTCCCTACGAGCAGTACTTC. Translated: CASSGGGSPYEQYF.

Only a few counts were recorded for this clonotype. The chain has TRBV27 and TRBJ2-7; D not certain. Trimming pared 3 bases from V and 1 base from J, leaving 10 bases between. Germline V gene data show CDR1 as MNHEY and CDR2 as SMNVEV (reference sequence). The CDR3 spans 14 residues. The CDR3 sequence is CASSLNGWSYEQYF. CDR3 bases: TGTGCCAGCAGTTTGAATGGGTGGTCCTACGAGCAGTACTTC.

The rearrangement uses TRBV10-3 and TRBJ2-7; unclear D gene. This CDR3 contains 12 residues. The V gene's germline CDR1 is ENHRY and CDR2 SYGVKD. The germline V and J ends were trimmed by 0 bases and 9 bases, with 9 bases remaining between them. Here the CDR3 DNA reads TGTGCCATCAGTGAGTCCTGGAACCGGCAGTACTTC. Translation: CAISESWNRQYF.

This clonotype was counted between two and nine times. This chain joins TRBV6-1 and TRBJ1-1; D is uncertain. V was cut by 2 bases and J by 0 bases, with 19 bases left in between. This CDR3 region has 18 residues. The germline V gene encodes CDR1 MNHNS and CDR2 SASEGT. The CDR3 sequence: CASSEIDTRWSMNTEAFF. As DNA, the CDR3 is TGTGCCAGCAGTGAAATCGACACCCGTTGGAGCATGAACACTGAAGCTTTCTTT.

As DNA, the CDR3 is TGTGCCAGCAGCGGCAGGACGGACCCCTACGAGCAGTACTTC. Translated: CASSGRTDPYEQYF. V usage is TRBV7-6 and J usage is TRBJ2-7; D is unresolved. CDR1 is SGHVS, CDR2 FNYEAQ, per germline. This CDR3 contains 14 residues. The V end was cut by 5 bases, the J end by 2 bases, with 13 bases between.

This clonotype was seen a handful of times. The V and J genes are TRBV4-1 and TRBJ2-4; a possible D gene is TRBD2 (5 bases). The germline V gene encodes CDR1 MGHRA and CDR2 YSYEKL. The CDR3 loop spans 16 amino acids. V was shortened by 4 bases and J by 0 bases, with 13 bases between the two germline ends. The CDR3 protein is CASSLRIAGAKNIQYF. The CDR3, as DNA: TGCGCCAGCAGCCTACGGATTGCGGGAGCCAAAAACATTCAGTACTTC.

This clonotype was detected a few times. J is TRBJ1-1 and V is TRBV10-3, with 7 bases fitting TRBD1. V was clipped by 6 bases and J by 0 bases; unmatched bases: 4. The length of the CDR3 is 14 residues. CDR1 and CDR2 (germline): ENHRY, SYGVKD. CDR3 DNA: TGTGCCATCAGGGGACAGTCCATGAACACTGAAGCTTTCTTT. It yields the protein CAIRGQSMNTEAFF.

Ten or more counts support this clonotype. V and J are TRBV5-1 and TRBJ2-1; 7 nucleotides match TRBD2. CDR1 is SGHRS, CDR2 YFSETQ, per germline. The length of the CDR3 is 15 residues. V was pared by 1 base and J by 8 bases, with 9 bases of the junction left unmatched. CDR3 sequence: CASSLLWEGRHEQFF. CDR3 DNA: TGCGCCAGCAGCTTGTTGTGGGAGGGCCGGCATGAGCAGTTCTTC.

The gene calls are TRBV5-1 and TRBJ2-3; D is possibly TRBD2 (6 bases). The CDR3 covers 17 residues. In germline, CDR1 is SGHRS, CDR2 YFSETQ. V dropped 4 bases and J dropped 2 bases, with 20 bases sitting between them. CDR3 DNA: TGCGCCAGCAGCGCTCCCCCCGGGACTCAACACACAGATACGCAGTATTTT. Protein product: CASSAPPGTQHTDTQYF.

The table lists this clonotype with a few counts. The CDR3 DNA reads TGTGCCAGCAGCGTAGCGGGACTAGCAGATACGCAGTATTTT. Protein product: CASSVAGLADTQYF. The genes are TRBV9 and TRBJ2-3; 8 bases are a match to TRBD2. Losses at the gene ends were 0 bases for V and 4 bases for J; bases not matched to a gene: 1. The CDR3 runs 14 residues. Germline V CDR1 and CDR2: SGDLS, YYNGEE.

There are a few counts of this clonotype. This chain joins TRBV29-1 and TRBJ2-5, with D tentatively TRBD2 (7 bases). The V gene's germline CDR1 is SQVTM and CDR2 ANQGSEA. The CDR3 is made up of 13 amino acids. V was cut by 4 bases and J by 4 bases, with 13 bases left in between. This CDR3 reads CSVVRGGTETQYF. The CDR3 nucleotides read TGCAGCGTTGTTAGGGGGGGTACAGAGACCCAGTACTTC.

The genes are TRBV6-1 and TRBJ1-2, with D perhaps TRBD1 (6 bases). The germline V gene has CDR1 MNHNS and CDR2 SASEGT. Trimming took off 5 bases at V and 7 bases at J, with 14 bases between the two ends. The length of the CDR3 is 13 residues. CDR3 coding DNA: TGTGCCAGCAGTCAAACAGGGTACGGTGGCTACACCTTC. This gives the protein CASSQTGYGGYTF.

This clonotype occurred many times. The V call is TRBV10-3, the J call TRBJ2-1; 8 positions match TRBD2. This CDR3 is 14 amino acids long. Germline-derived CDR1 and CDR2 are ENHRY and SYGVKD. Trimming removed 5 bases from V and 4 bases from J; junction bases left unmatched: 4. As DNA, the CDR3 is TGTGCCATCAGTCGACTAGCGAATTACAATGAGCAGTTCTTC. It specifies CAISRLANYNEQFF.

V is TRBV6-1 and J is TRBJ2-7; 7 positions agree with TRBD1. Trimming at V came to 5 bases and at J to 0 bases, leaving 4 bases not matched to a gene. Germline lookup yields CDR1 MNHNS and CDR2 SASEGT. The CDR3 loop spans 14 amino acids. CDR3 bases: TGTGCCAGCAGTAGTGACAGGGCCTCCTACGAGCAGTACTTC. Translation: CASSSDRASYEQYF.

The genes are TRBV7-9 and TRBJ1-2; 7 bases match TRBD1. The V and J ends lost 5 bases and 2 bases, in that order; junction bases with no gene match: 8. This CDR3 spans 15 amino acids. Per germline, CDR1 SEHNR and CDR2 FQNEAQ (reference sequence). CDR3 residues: CASSPQTGLNYGYTF. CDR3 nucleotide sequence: TGTGCCAGCAGCCCCCAGACAGGGTTGAACTATGGCTACACCTTC.